This T cell receptor (beta chain) appears in the sequencing data of a study of T cells after yellow fever vaccination. 5'RACE template switching added a universal primer site and UMIs to TCR cDNA. TCRdb called the 5' RACE reads again in MiXCR, with one record for every CDR3 protein. The table lists 180,000 or so distinct CDR3 sequences, more than 9.5% of them singletons, with 35% to 40% in the top ten. CDR1 MGHRA and CDR2 YSYEKL come from the germline V gene. The CDR3 consists of 13 residues. Trimming took 1 base from V and 7 from J, leaving 11 bases between them. This clonotype was observed a handful of times.

The sample here was CD8+ T cells sorted from PBMCs, taken 15 days after the yellow fever booster vaccination. The chain carries TRBV4-1 and TRBJ2-7, with D hard to call. The sequence was collected from a man aged 18 to 35 who received the YFV17D yellow fever vaccine. CDR3 coding DNA: TGCGCCAGCAGCCAAGTGGCCGGCTGGGAGCAGTACTTC. Protein: CASSQVAGWEQYF.